This T cell receptor beta chain was captured by sequencing in a study of shared clonotypes between healthy human individuals. CDR3 length: 13 amino acids. Germline CDR1 and CDR2: SGHTA and FQGNSA. V lost 2 bases and J 4 bases, leaving 9 bases between the germline ends. Profiling relied on immunoSEQ multiplex PCR, and the TCRdb table lists in-frame clones only, not all of them. The data hold some 2,100,000 clones, with approximately 96% observed a single time. General study points: Sampling was confined to blood; repertoires within tissues likely differ.

About this clone itself: Its matching antigen is unknown. Additional DNA sequences in this sample encode the identical CDR3.

This clonotype originated in a man between 18 and 35 years old in good health. The chain couples TRBV7-2 to TRBJ2-7; unclear D gene. The sample comprised naive CD4+ T cells sorted from blood. Regarding subset: CD45RA+ positively selected. CDR3 DNA sequence: TGTGCCAGCAGCTTATCACAGCAGTACGAGCAGTACTTC. Translating it yields CASSLSQQYEQYF.